The 20 T cell receptor beta chains below come from one sample, sequenced in a study of early T cells in non-severe SARS-CoV-2 infection (dated by TCRdb to 2020 to 2022). Receptors were amplified or captured by 5' RACE. The sequencing machine was a NextSeq 500. TCRdb handled the public reads itself, with Q25 trimming in fastp and clone calling in MiXCR, and kept productive beta chains. Every entry covers one CDR3 protein and lists the most common genes and DNA from its rows. Counted in this sample were 55,000 to 75,000 distinct CDR3 sequences; 9% to 15% of them appeared once. The top ten hold roughly 3.9% of the sample. Sequencing was done on a sample of whole blood. The receptors were sampled from an adult who was a healthcare worker with PCR-confirmed SARS-CoV-2 infection or an uninfected control (not recorded which).

This clonotype occurred a few times. The chain recombines TRBV24-1 with TRBJ2-3, with a weak D call TRBD1 (6 bases). The CDR3 extends over 15 amino acids. V was shortened by 7 bases and J by 1 base, with 14 bases between the two germline ends. CDR1 is KGHDR, CDR2 SFDVKD, per germline. The DNA of the CDR3 is TGTGCCACCAGGATGACAGGTGCGGGCACAGATACGCAGTATTTT. Its protein is CATRMTGAGTDTQYF.

This clonotype occurred a few times. The chain links TRBV7-7 to TRBJ2-1; D gene ambiguous. Deletions cut 1 base from V and 0 bases from J, with 13 bases between. This CDR3 spans 17 amino acids. Germline V CDR1 and CDR2: SSHAT, FNYEAQ (reference sequence). CDR3 sequence (DNA): TGTGCCAGCAGCTTAGTGCCGACTCCTAGCTCCTACAATGAGCAGTTCTTC. It translates to CASSLVPTPSSYNEQFF.

This clonotype was observed many times. This chain connects TRBV5-1 to TRBJ2-3, with 9 positions matching TRBD2. Germline CDR1 is SGHRS and CDR2 is YFSETQ. The CDR3 sequence is 15 residues long. Germline trimming cut 4 bases from V and 4 bases from J; bases unmatched to any gene: 7. The CDR3 is CASSVGLATADTQYF. The CDR3, as DNA: TGCGCCAGCAGCGTCGGACTAGCGACGGCAGATACGCAGTATTTT.

The CDR3: CSGGDPITGGYTF. CDR3 sequence (DNA): TGCAGCGGGGGGGACCCAATTACCGGCGGCTACACCTTC. The genes are TRBV29-1 and TRBJ1-2; tentatively, D is TRBD1 (5 bases). Between the trimmed V and J ends, which lost 7 bases and 8 bases, there was a span of 20 bases. Germline V lookup: CDR1 SQVTM, CDR2 ANQGSEA. The CDR3 is 13 residues long.

Many counts were recorded for this clonotype. The V and J genes are TRBV5-1 and TRBJ2-4, with 9 positions matching TRBD1. The V and J ends lost 5 bases and 8 bases, in that order; junction bases with no gene match: 8. Germline CDR1 reads SGHRS; CDR2 reads YFSETQ. This CDR3 is 14 amino acids long. In DNA form, the CDR3 reads TGCGCCAGCAGTCTGGGGGACAGGGAGGACATTCAGTACTTC. Its protein product is CASSLGDREDIQYF.

This clonotype was picked up a small number of times. The chain joins TRBV2 to TRBJ2-2, with 7 bases aligning to TRBD2. Germline CDR1 and CDR2: SNHLY and FYNNEI. V lost 8 bases and J lost 4; bases outside the gene matches: 7. The CDR3 is made up of 14 amino acids. CDR3 sequence: CASGREFATGELFF. The CDR3 DNA reads as TGTGCCAGCGGGCGGGAGTTCGCCACCGGGGAGCTGTTTTTT. The full variable domain, rest sourced from reference TRBV2 and TRBJ2-2, is EPEVTQTPSHQVTQMGQEVILRCVPISNHLYFYWYRQILGQKVEFLVSFYNNEISEKSEIFDDQFSVERPDGSNFTLKIRSTKLEDSAMYFCASGREFATGELFFGEGSRLTVL.

This clonotype was observed at least ten times. The rearrangement uses TRBV29-1 and TRBJ2-7, with 12 bases fitting TRBD2. The germline gives CDR1 SQVTM, CDR2 ANQGSEA. This CDR3 is 14 amino acids long. The V segment lost 6 bases and the J segment 7 bases; nucleotides outside the gene matches: 10. CDR3 bases: TGCAGCGTGGTCAGGGCCGGGACTAGCGGGGAGCAGTACTTC. It codes for CSVVRAGTSGEQYF.

This clonotype was counted a few times. The gene calls are TRBV12-3 or TRBV12-4 and TRBJ2-7; D possibly corresponds to TRBD2 (7 bases). V shed 6 bases and J shed 3 bases, with 15 bases lying between them. CDR3 size: 14 residues. Here the CDR3 DNA reads TGTGCCAGCAGGCCAGGGGAGGGTTTCTACGAGCAGTACTTC. As protein: CASRPGEGFYEQYF.

This clonotype was found many times. CDR3 sequence (DNA): TGCAGCGTTATACCGGGACAGGGGGCGGGGGAGCTGTTTTTT. Encoded protein: CSVIPGQGAGELFF. The chain is built from TRBV29-1 and TRBJ2-2; 12 positions match TRBD1. The CDR3 extends over 14 amino acids. Germline V gives CDR1 SQVTM, CDR2 ANQGSEA. V lost 5 bases and J lost 8; bases outside the gene matches: 6.

The CDR3 DNA follows: TGTGCCAGCAGTTTATGGGCCTTGGGAAACATTCAGTACTTC. This gives the protein CASSLWALGNIQYF. The rearrangement joins TRBV28 to TRBJ2-4; D is unclear. With 0 bases removed from V and 6 bases from J, the gap between germline ends came to 9 bases. This CDR3 has 14 residues. The germline CDR1 and CDR2 sequences are MDHEN and SYDVKM.

This clonotype was observed at least ten times. In DNA form, the CDR3 reads TGCAGTGCGTTTACCCCGGCGCGGATGAACACTGAAGCTTTCTTT. It specifies CSAFTPARMNTEAFF. V usage is TRBV20-1 and J usage is TRBJ1-1; D not resolved. Germline CDR1 and CDR2: DFQATT and SNEGSKA (reference sequence). The CDR3 sequence is 15 residues long. Trimming took 6 bases from V and 0 from J, leaving 17 bases between them.

The gene calls are TRBV5-1 and TRBJ1-4; D ambiguous. The CDR3 loop spans 15 amino acids. CDR1 and CDR2 from the germline V gene are SGHRS and YFSETQ. The V gene lost 0 bases and the J gene lost 0 bases, with 6 bases spanning the gap. The CDR3 loop is CASSLGHATNEKLFF. CDR3 coding DNA: TGCGCCAGCAGCTTGGGTCATGCAACTAATGAAAAACTGTTTTTT.

This chain links TRBV29-1 with TRBJ1-2; no clear D. The CDR3 sequence is 12 residues long. Per germline, CDR1 SQVTM and CDR2 ANQGSEA. The V and J ends lost 4 bases and 8 bases respectively, with 14 bases between them. CDR3 sequence reads: CSVGSGGVGYTF. DNA of the CDR3: TGCAGCGTTGGGTCGGGCGGGGTCGGCTACACCTTC.

This clonotype has at least ten counts. The V and J genes are TRBV6-2 or TRBV6-3 and TRBJ1-1; D unresolved. Germline-derived CDR1 and CDR2 are MNHEY and SVGEGT. Trimming pared 4 bases from V and 4 bases from J, leaving 13 bases between. The CDR3 loop spans 14 amino acids. CDR3 nucleotide sequence: TGTGCCAGCAGTTCCCGACTGGGCCCCACTGAAGCTTTCTTT. Its translation: CASSSRLGPTEAFF.

V is TRBV6-6 and J is TRBJ2-1; maybe TRBD2 (6 bases). The CDR3 is 14 amino acids. Trimming cost V 6 bases and J 4 bases, with 13 bases left between them. The germline V gene encodes CDR1 MNHNY and CDR2 SVGAGI (reference sequence). This chain's CDR3 is CASRESLAYNEQFF. For the CDR3, the DNA is TGTGCCAGCAGAGAGTCCCTAGCGTACAATGAGCAGTTCTTC.

In its sample, this clonotype was seen many times. The chain joins TRBV28 to TRBJ2-7; a weak D match, TRBD1 (9 bases). V shed 10 bases and J shed 2 bases, with 15 bases lying between them. Germline V lookup: CDR1 MDHEN, CDR2 SYDVKM. This CDR3 spans 13 amino acids. The CDR3 reads CAIAGQGTYEQYF. CDR3 nucleotide sequence: TGTGCCATAGCGGGACAGGGCACCTACGAGCAGTACTTC.

This clonotype occurred many times. This rearrangement joins TRBV4-1 to TRBJ2-3; 8 positions agree with TRBD1. CDR1 MGHRA and CDR2 YSYEKL come from the germline V gene. The CDR3 is made up of 14 amino acids. V dropped 4 bases and J dropped 5; count of bases not matched to a gene: 5. The CDR3 sequence: CASSPGQGKDTQYF. CDR3 coding DNA: TGCGCCAGCAGCCCAGGACAGGGAAAAGATACGCAGTATTTT.

This clonotype was counted only a few times. This chain joins TRBV5-1 and TRBJ2-1; the match to TRBD2 covers 11 bases. CDR1 and CDR2 from the germline V gene are SGHRS and YFSETQ. This CDR3 has 16 amino acids. Trimming took 4 bases from V and 5 from J; bases not matched to a gene: 8. CDR3: CASSLKLAGDHNEQFF. In DNA, the CDR3 is TGCGCCAGCAGCCTTAAACTAGCGGGAGATCACAATGAGCAGTTCTTC.

This clonotype has a count of ten or more. The gene calls are TRBV27 and TRBJ1-2, with D possibly being TRBD1 (5 bases). Germline V lookup: CDR1 MNHEY, CDR2 SMNVEV (reference sequence). Between the trimmed V and J ends, which lost 4 bases and 4 bases, there was a span of 16 bases. The CDR3 is 15 amino acids. The CDR3 spells CASSSPLLGVYGYTF. The CDR3 coding sequence is TGTGCCAGCAGTTCGCCGCTCCTGGGGGTCTATGGCTACACCTTC.

A remark on this clonotype: A read error may account for a junction end that differs from germline. V usage is TRBV28 and J usage is TRBJ2-7; 8 bases are shared with TRBD1. CDR3 size: 14 residues. The V gene's germline CDR1 is MDHEN and CDR2 SYDVKM. The CDR3 DNA reads TGTGCCAGCAGTTCACCAGGGGGCTCCTCCGAGCAGTACTTC. Translated, it gives CASSSPGGSSEQYF.